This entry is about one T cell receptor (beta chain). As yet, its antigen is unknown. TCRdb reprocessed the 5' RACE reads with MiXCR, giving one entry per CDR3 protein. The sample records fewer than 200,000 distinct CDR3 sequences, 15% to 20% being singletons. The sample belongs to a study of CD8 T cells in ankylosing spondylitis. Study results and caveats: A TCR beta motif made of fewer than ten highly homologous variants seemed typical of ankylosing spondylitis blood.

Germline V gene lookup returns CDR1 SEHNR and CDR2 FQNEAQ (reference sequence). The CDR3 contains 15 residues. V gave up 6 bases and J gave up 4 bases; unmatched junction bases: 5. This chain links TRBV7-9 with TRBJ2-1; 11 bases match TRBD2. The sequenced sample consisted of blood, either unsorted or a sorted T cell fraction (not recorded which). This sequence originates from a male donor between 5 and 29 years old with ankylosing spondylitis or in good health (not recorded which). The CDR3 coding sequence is TGTGCCAGCAGACCAGTAGCGGGAGGGTACAATGAGCAGTTCTTC. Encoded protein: CASRPVAGGYNEQFF.